Below are 21 T cell receptor beta chains sequenced from a single sample in a study of beta chain features in type 1 diabetes (dated by TCRdb to 2017 to 2018). The paper's findings and limits, for the study overall: Type 1 diabetes patients showed a moderate but significant shortening of TCRB CDR3 length in all four CD4+ subsets.

Library preparation employed the immunoSEQ multiplex PCR assay. The entire isolated RNA was reverse transcribed using the High Capacity cDNA Reverse Transcription Kit, and thus expressed TCRB transcripts were sequenced. Entries here come from immuneACCESS through TCRdb and include only in-frame sequences with V and J called. Some clones fail to appear in such tables; in the studies checked, an unresolved V gene covers under half of the shortfall, and the cause of the remainder is unknown. This sample has under 200,000 clones in its table, and around 8% of those were observed once. The ten largest make up more than 0.5% of the sample. Their antigens remain unidentified. Sequenced: central memory CD4+ T cells from blood. These receptors came from a woman aged 18-29 years with type 1 diabetes.

V and J are TRBV28 and TRBJ2-7; 13 bases agree with TRBD2. Germline trimming cut 2 bases from V and 7 bases from J; bases unmatched to any gene: 8. The CDR3 is 16 amino acids. Germline lookup yields CDR1 MDHEN and CDR2 SYDVKM. CDR3 nucleotide sequence: TGTGCCAGCAGTTTAGGGACTAGCGGGACGCTGGGGGAGCAGTACTTC. Protein: CASSLGTSGTLGEQYF.

The rearrangement joins TRBV11-2 to TRBJ2-3; TRBD2 is a possible D gene (5 bases). CDR3 size: 14 residues. Germline CDR1 and CDR2: SGHAT and FQNNGV. Trimming removed 0 bases at V and 2 bases at J, with 6 bases between. CDR3 coding DNA: TGTGCCAGCAGCTTAGACCGGGACACAGATACGCAGTATTTT. Translation: CASSLDRDTDTQYF. Drawing the rest from reference TRBV11-2 and TRBJ2-3, the complete variable domain is EAGVAQSPRYKIIEKRQSVAFWCNPISGHATLYWYQQILGQGPKLLIQFQNNGVVDDSQLPKDRFSAERLKGVDSTLKIQPAKLEDSAVYLCASSLDRDTDTQYFGPGTRLTVL.

This clone was seen a few times. The genes are TRBV11-2 and TRBJ2-1, with 7 bases identical to TRBD1. The ends lost 3 bases at V and 4 bases at J; junction bases unmatched: 9. This CDR3 is built from 16 residues. Looked up from germline, CDR1 is SGHAT and CDR2 is FQNNGV. The CDR3 DNA follows: TGTGCCAGCAGCTTGGGAACAGGGGCCGGGTACAATGAGCAGTTCTTC. Protein sequence: CASSLGTGAGYNEQFF.

In its sample, this clone was seen a few times. Additional DNA sequences in this sample encode the identical CDR3. V and J are TRBV7-9 and TRBJ1-2; weak D call: TRBD1 (6 bases). Germline V CDR1 and CDR2: SEHNR, FQNEAQ (reference sequence). The CDR3 has 13 amino acids. Deletions cut 3 bases from V and 1 base from J, with 6 bases between. The CDR3 loop reads CASSLDSNYGYTF. The CDR3 DNA follows: TGTGCCAGCAGCTTGGACAGTAACTATGGCTACACCTTC. The full variable domain, completed using reference TRBV7-9 and TRBJ1-2, is DTGVSQNPRHKITKRGQNVTFRCDPISEHNRLYWYRQTLGQGPEFLTYFQNEAQLEKSRLLSDRFSAERPKGSFSTLEIQRTEQGDSAMYLCASSLDSNYGYTFGSGTRLTVV.

This clone was observed a handful of times. The V and J genes are TRBV7-2 and TRBJ1-1, with D maybe TRBD1 (6 bases). The germline CDR1 and CDR2 sequences are SGHTA and FQGNSA. V gave up 4 bases and J gave up 7 bases, with 13 bases separating them. The CDR3 sequence is 13 residues long. CDR3 sequence reads: CASSYRVTHEAFF. CDR3 DNA sequence: TGTGCCAGCAGCTACAGGGTTACACATGAAGCTTTCTTT.

This sequence joins TRBV19 and TRBJ1-1; 7 nucleotides align to TRBD1. This CDR3 has 13 amino acids. Germline CDR1 and CDR2: LNHDA and SQIVND (reference sequence). V lost 6 bases and J lost 5; bases outside the gene matches: 6. The CDR3 loop is CASSDRATTEAFF. As DNA, the CDR3 is TGTGCCAGTAGCGACAGGGCGACGACTGAAGCTTTCTTT.

The count of this clone is one. V is TRBV7-2 and J is TRBJ2-3; 10 nucleotides agree with TRBD2. The CDR3 spans 15 residues. J was trimmed by 3 bases and V by 1 base; bases with no gene match: 1. From germline, CDR1 is SGHTA and CDR2 FQGNSA. The CDR3 DNA follows: TGTGCCAGCAGCTTAGTTAGCGGGAGGACAGATACGCAGTATTTT. Its translation: CASSLVSGRTDTQYF.

This clone came up a few times. This chain links TRBV20-1 with TRBJ2-4, with 7 bases fitting TRBD1. From germline, CDR1 is DFQATT and CDR2 SNEGSKA (reference sequence). The CDR3 is made up of 11 amino acids. The CDR3 sequence is CSLGQKNIQYF. DNA for the CDR3: TGCAGCCTGGGACAGAAAAACATTCAGTACTTC.

This clone was observed a handful of times. The genes are TRBV4-1 and TRBJ2-7; perhaps TRBD2 as D (5 bases). Germline values: CDR1 MGHRA, CDR2 YSYEKL. The CDR3 has 14 residues. V lost 1 base and J lost 6, with 13 bases in between. CDR3 amino acids: CASSQVEGEGEQYF. The CDR3 nucleotides read TGCGCCAGCAGCCAAGTTGAGGGAGAGGGCGAGCAGTACTTC.

The chain uses TRBV7-9 and TRBJ1-2; D perhaps matches TRBD1 (5 bases). There are 14 residues in the CDR3. CDR1 is SEHNR and CDR2 is FQNEAQ in the germline V gene (reference sequence). V lost 5 bases and J 3 bases, leaving 13 bases between the germline ends. The CDR3 bases are TGTGCCAGCAGCCCCGGGGGGTTTGACTATGGCTACACCTTC. This sequence encodes CASSPGGFDYGYTF.

This clone was seen a few times. The chain recombines TRBV10-3 with TRBJ2-5; TRBD2 matches at 7 bases. Trimming cost V 6 bases and J 4 bases; bases outside gene matches: 5. CDR3 size: 13 residues. CDR1 is ENHRY, CDR2 SYGVKD, per germline. CDR3 in DNA: TGTGCCATCAGCGCGACTAGCAGAGAGACCCAGTACTTC. Its translation: CAISATSRETQYF.

This clone was observed a handful of times. The chain combines TRBV7-6 with TRBJ2-1; 11 bases are a match to TRBD2. The CDR3 consists of 18 residues. With 5 bases clipped from V and 2 bases from J, the junction kept 11 bases outside the gene matches. From germline, CDR1 is SGHVS and CDR2 FNYEAQ. The CDR3 bases are TGTGCCAGCAGCAAAACTACTAGCGGGGGCCGAGCCTACAATGAGCAGTTCTTC. It specifies CASSKTTSGGRAYNEQFF.

This clone was seen a few times. V usage is TRBV18 and J usage is TRBJ2-7, with D possibly being TRBD1 (5 bases). Per the germline V gene, CDR1 is KGHSH and CDR2 is LQKENI. Trimming shortened V by 3 bases and J by 0 bases, and 9 bases separated the two germline ends. This CDR3 is 14 amino acids long. The chain's CDR3 is CASSPSTVSYEQYF. In DNA form, the CDR3 reads TGTGCCAGCTCACCCTCGACAGTCTCCTACGAGCAGTACTTC.

The J gene is TRBJ2-6, the V gene TRBV15, with a weak D call TRBD1 (6 bases). Trimming removed 1 base at V and 0 bases at J, with 10 bases between. CDR1 LNHNV and CDR2 YYDKDF come from the germline V gene (reference sequence). The CDR3 sequence is 17 residues long. CDR3 amino acids: CATSRGQGRSGANVLTF. The CDR3 nucleotides are TGTGCCACCAGCAGAGGTCAGGGGCGCTCTGGGGCCAACGTCCTGACTTTC. The entire variable domain, with the rest obtained from reference TRBV15 and TRBJ2-6, is as follows: DAMVIQNPRYQVTQFGKPVTLSCSQTLNHNVMYWYQQKSSQAPKLLFHYYDKDFNNEADTPDNFQSRRPNTSFCFLDIRSPGLGDTAMYLCATSRGQGRSGANVLTFGAGSRLTVL.

The table lists this clone with a few counts. Written as DNA, the CDR3 is TGCACCAGCACCCCACAGCCTTATAGAAACACCGGGGAGCTGTTTTTT. Amino acid sequence: CTSTPQPYRNTGELFF. The rearrangement joins TRBV1 to TRBJ2-2; the D call in the table, TRBD1, was not verified against the DNA. TRBV1 is a listed pseudogene. The length of the CDR3 is 16 residues.

This clone was recorded a few times. The chain has TRBV7-9 and TRBJ2-1; D call uncertain. Trimming cost V 7 bases and J 1 base, with 5 bases left between them. CDR1 is SEHNR, CDR2 FQNEAQ, per germline (reference sequence). CDR3 length: 12 amino acids. The CDR3, as DNA: TGTGCCAGCACCTCGTCCTACAATGAGCAGTTCTTC. Its protein product is CASTSSYNEQFF.

The sample holds a few counts of this clone. J is TRBJ2-7 and V is TRBV11-3, with D possibly being TRBD1 (6 bases). V was clipped by 6 bases and J by 0 bases, with 12 bases between them. Looked up from germline, CDR1 is SGHNT and CDR2 is YENEEA. CDR3 size: 14 residues. The DNA for the CDR3 is TGTGCCAGCAGAAAGTGGACAGACTCCTACGAGCAGTACTTC. Amino acid sequence: CASRKWTDSYEQYF.

The table lists this clone with a few counts. The chain joins TRBV4-3 to TRBJ1-1; D is uncertain. The ends were cut back, 4 bases at V and 5 bases at J, with 11 bases in the middle. Germline V gene sequence: CDR1 LGHNA, CDR2 YSLEER. The CDR3 sequence is 13 residues long. This CDR3 is CASSRWALTEAFF. The CDR3 DNA follows: TGCGCCAGCAGCCGCTGGGCATTGACTGAAGCTTTCTTT.

The rearrangement links TRBV4-2 to TRBJ2-7; 9 bases fit TRBD1. V lost 1 base to trimming and J lost 6 bases; unmatched junction nucleotides: 10. Germline V lookup: CDR1 LGHNA, CDR2 YNFKEQ. The CDR3 consists of 16 residues. The CDR3 coding sequence is TGTGCCAGCAGCCAAGTTGGAGGACAGGGGAGAGGCGAGCAGTACTTC. Its protein is CASSQVGGQGRGEQYF.

The chain joins TRBV5-1 to TRBJ2-1; D perhaps matches TRBD1 (6 bases). Germline assignment: CDR1 SGHRS and CDR2 YFSETQ. Trimming stripped 2 bases from V and 6 bases from J, with 15 bases between. The CDR3 sequence is 15 residues long. The CDR3, as DNA: TGCGCCAGCAGCTTATCAGTTGGGACAACCAATGAGCAGTTCTTC. It specifies CASSLSVGTTNEQFF.

This chain uses TRBV25-1 with TRBJ1-5; D is unresolved. The CDR3 spans 14 residues. Germline-derived CDR1 and CDR2 are MGHDK and SYGVNS. Between the trimmed V and J ends, which lost 2 bases and 4 bases, there was a span of 9 bases. The CDR3 loop reads CASSEGGPNQPQHF. In nucleotides, the CDR3 is TGTGCCAGCAGTGAAGGAGGACCGAATCAGCCCCAGCATTTT.